This is a list of T cell receptor beta chains from one sample in a study of OX40 agonist ivuxolimab in advanced cancers. This table comes from immunoSEQ multiplex PCR, and its TCRdb copy is limited to in-frame clones, with some not included. The table has 18,000 or so clones, roughly 73% seen once. Material: CD4+ or CD8+ T cells sorted from blood, obtained in a trial of the OX40 agonist ivuxolimab. The receptors were sampled from an adult with an advanced solid tumor such as melanoma, head and neck, liver or kidney cancer. CDR3s include the opening cysteine and the closing phenylalanine or tryptophan. Each record gives: J gene, D gene, clone size, V gene, CDR3 DNA, CDR3 protein. D genes are given only for firm matches. Size is omitted from some rows. Given values are once, few, many or a class for expanded clones.

j_call: TRBJ2-7
d_call: TRBD2
clone_size: -
v_call: TRBV4-3
cdr3_nt: TGCGCCAGCAGCCAAGATCCTAGCGGGTTCTCCTACGAGCAGTACTTC
cdr3_aa: CASSQDPSGFSYEQYF

j_call: TRBJ2-7
d_call: TRBD1
clone_size: -
v_call: TRBV29-1
cdr3_nt: TGCAGCGTTGCCGGGACAGGGCTCTCCGAGCAGTACTTC
cdr3_aa: CSVAGTGLSEQYF

j_call: TRBJ2-3
d_call: -
clone_size: few
v_call: TRBV5-1
cdr3_nt: TGCGCCAGCAGCACCTACCCTGACACAGATACGCAGTATTTT
cdr3_aa: CASSTYPDTDTQYF

j_call: TRBJ2-6
d_call: -
clone_size: -
v_call: TRBV28
cdr3_nt: TGTGCCAGCAGTTTCGGGATCTCTGGGGCCAACGTCCTGACTTTC
cdr3_aa: CASSFGISGANVLTF

j_call: TRBJ2-7
d_call: -
clone_size: few
v_call: TRBV6-5
cdr3_nt: TGTGCCAGCAGTTACTCGTCGGGAGAGAGCGAGCAGTACTTC
cdr3_aa: CASSYSSGESEQYF

j_call: TRBJ2-1
d_call: TRBD2
clone_size: -
v_call: TRBV4-3
cdr3_nt: TGCGCCAGCAATTCGCGGGAGGGGTACAATGAGCAGTTCTTC
cdr3_aa: CASNSREGYNEQFF

j_call: TRBJ2-7
d_call: TRBD1
clone_size: -
v_call: TRBV6-4
cdr3_nt: TGTGCCAGCAGTGCCACCTCAGACAGGGATATCTACGAGCAGTACTTC
cdr3_aa: CASSATSDRDIYEQYF

j_call: TRBJ2-7
d_call: -
clone_size: -
v_call: TRBV11-2
cdr3_nt: TGTGCCAGCAGCTTAGACTATTACGAGCAGTACTTC
cdr3_aa: CASSLDYYEQYF

j_call: TRBJ2-7
d_call: TRBD2
clone_size: -
v_call: TRBV7-2
cdr3_nt: TGTGCCAGCAGCGAAAGCGGGAGCATCTACGAGCAGTACTTC
cdr3_aa: CASSESGSIYEQYF

j_call: TRBJ1-1
d_call: TRBD1
clone_size: -
v_call: TRBV4-3
cdr3_nt: TGCGCCAGCAGCCAAGATTGGGGGACAGGGGGAACCAACACTGAAGCTTTCTTT
cdr3_aa: CASSQDWGTGGTNTEAFF

j_call: TRBJ2-6
d_call: -
clone_size: -
v_call: TRBV7-9
cdr3_nt: TGTGCCAGCAGCCTAGTATCCGGTGGGGCCAACGTCCTGACTTTC
cdr3_aa: CASSLVSGGANVLTF

j_call: TRBJ1-1
d_call: -
clone_size: medium-sized
v_call: TRBV7-9
cdr3_nt: TGTGCCAGCAGCTTAGGTCAGGGGAACACTGAAGCTTTCTTT
cdr3_aa: CASSLGQGNTEAFF

j_call: TRBJ2-7
d_call: -
clone_size: -
v_call: TRBV2
cdr3_nt: TGTGCCAGCAGTGGGGCCGAAAGGAGCTACGAGCAGTACTTC
cdr3_aa: CASSGAERSYEQYF